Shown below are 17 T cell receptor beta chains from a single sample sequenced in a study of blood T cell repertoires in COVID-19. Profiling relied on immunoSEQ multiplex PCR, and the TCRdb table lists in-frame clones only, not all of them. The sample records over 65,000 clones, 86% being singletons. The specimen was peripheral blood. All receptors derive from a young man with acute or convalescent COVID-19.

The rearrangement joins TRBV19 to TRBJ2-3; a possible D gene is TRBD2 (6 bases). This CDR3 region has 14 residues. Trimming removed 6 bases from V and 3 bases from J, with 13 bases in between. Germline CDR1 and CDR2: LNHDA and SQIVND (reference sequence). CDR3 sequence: CASREGGGTDTQYF. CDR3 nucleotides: TGTGCCAGTAGGGAGGGCGGTGGGACAGATACGCAGTATTTT.

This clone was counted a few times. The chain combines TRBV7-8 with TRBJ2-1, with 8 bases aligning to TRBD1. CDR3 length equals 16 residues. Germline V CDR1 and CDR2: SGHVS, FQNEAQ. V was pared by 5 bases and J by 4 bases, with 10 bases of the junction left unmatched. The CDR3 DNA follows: TGTGCCAGCAGCAGTCTGGGGGACAGGCCGTACAATGAGCAGTTCTTC. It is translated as CASSSLGDRPYNEQFF.

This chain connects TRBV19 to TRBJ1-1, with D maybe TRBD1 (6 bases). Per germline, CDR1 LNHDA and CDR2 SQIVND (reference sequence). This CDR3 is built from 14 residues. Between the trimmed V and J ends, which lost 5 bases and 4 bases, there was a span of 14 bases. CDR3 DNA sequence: TGTGCCAGTAGTGGAACCTGGGGGCGCACTGAAGCTTTCTTT. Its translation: CASSGTWGRTEAFF. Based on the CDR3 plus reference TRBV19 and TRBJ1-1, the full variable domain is DGGITQSPKYLFRKEGQNVTLSCEQNLNHDAMYWYRQDPGQGLRLIYYSQIVNDFQKGDIAEGYSVSREKKESFPLTVTSAQKNPTAFYLCASSGTWGRTEAFFGQGTRLTVV.

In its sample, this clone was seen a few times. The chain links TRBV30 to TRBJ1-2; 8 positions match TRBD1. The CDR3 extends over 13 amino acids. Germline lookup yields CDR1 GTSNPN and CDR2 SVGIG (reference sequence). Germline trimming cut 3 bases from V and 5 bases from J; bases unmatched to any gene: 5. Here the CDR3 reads CAWRRTGGYGYTF. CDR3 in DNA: TGTGCCTGGAGGCGAACAGGGGGTTATGGCTACACCTTC.

The CDR3 here is CASSPTGGADTQYF. CDR3 coding DNA: TGTGCCAGCAGCCCGACGGGGGGGGCTGATACGCAGTATTTT. The gene calls are TRBV28 and TRBJ2-3; 8 nucleotides match TRBD2. The germline gives CDR1 MDHEN, CDR2 SYDVKM. The V and J ends lost 6 bases and 6 bases, in that order; junction bases with no gene match: 8. This CDR3 has 14 amino acids.

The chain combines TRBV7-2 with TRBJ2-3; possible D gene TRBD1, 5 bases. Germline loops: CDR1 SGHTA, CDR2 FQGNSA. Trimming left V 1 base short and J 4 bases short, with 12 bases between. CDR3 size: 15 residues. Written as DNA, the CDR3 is TGTGCCAGCAGCTTAGAAGGCAGGGTGGCAGATACGCAGTATTTT. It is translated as CASSLEGRVADTQYF. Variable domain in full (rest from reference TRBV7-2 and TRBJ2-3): GAGVSQSPSNKVTEKGKDVELRCDPISGHTALYWYRQSLGQGLEFLIYFQGNSAPDKSGLPSDRFSAERTGGSVSTLTIQRTQQEDSAVYLCASSLEGRVADTQYFGPGTRLTVL.

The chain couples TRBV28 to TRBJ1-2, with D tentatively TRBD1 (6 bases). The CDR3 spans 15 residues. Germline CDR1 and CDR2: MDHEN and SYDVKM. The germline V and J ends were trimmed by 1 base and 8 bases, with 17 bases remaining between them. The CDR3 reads CASSLLTGTKEGYTF. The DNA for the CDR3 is TGTGCCAGCAGTTTATTAACCGGGACAAAGGAGGGCTACACCTTC.

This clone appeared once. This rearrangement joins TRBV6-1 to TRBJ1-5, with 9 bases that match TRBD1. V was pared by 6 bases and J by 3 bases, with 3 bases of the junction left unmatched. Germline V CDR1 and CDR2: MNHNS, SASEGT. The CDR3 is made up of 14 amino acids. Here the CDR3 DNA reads TGTGCCAGCAGGCGGACAGGGGACAATCAGCCCCAGCATTTT. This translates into CASRRTGDNQPQHF.

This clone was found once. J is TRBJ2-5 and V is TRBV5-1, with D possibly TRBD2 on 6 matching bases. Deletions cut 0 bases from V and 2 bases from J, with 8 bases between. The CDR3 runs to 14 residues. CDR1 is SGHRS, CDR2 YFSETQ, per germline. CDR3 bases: TGCGCCAGCAGCTTGGTAGCGGCACAAGAGACCCAGTACTTC. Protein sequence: CASSLVAAQETQYF.

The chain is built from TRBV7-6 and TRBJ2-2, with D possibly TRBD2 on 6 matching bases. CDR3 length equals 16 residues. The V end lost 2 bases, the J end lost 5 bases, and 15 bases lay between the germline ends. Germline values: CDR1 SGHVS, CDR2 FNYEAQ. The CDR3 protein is CASSLRGGVPTGELFF. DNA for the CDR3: TGTGCCAGCAGCTTAAGGGGCGGGGTCCCAACCGGGGAGCTGTTTTTT.

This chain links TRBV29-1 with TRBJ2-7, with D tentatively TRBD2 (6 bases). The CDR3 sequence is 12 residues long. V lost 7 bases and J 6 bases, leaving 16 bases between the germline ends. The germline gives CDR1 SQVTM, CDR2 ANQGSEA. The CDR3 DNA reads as TGCAGCGACGGAGGGCAGGGAGGCGAGCAGTACTTC. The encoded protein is CSDGGQGGEQYF.

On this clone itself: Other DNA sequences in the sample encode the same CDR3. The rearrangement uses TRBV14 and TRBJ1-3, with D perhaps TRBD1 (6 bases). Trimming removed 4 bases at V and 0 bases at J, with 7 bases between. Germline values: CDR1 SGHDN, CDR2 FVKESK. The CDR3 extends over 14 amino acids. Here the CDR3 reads CASSPGHSGNTIYF. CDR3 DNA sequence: TGTGCCAGCAGCCCGGGACACTCTGGAAACACCATATATTTT. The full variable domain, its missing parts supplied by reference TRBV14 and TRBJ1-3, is EAGVTQFPSHSVIEKGQTVTLRCDPISGHDNLYWYRRVMGKEIKFLLHFVKESKQDESGMPNNRFLAERTGGTYSTLKVQPAELEDSGVYFCASSPGHSGNTIYFGEGSWLTVV.

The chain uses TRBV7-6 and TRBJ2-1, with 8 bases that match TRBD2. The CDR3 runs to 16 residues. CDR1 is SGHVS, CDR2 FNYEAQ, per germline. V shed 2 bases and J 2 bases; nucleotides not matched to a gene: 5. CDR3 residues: CASSLRREAAYNEQFF. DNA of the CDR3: TGTGCCAGCAGCTTACGGCGGGAGGCCGCCTACAATGAGCAGTTCTTC.

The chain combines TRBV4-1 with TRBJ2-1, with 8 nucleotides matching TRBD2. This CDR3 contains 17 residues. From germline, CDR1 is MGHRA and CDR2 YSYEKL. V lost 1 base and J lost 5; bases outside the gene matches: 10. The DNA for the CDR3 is TGCGCCAGCAGCCAAGGAAGAGCGAGCGGGAGAAACAATGAGCAGTTCTTC. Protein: CASSQGRASGRNNEQFF.

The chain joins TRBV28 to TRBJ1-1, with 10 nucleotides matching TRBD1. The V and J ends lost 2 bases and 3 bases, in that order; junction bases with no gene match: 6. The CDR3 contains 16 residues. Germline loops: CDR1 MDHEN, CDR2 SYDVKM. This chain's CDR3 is CASSLIGTGVDTEAFF. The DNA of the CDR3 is TGTGCCAGCAGTTTAATTGGGACAGGGGTCGACACTGAAGCTTTCTTT.

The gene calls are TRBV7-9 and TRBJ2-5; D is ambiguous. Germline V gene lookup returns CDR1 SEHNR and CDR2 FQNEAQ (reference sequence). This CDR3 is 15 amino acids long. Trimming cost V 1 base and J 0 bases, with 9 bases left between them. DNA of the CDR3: TGTGCCAGCAGCTTAGGACGACGGGACCAAGAGACCCAGTACTTC. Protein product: CASSLGRRDQETQYF.

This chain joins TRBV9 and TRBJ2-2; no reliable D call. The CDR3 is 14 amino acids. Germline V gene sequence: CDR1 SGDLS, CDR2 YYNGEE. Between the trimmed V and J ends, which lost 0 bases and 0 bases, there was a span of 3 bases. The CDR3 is CASSVDTNTGELFF. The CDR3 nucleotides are TGTGCCAGCAGCGTAGATACGAACACCGGGGAGCTGTTTTTT. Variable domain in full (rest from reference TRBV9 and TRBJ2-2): DSGVTQTPKHLITATGQRVTLRCSPRSGDLSVYWYQQSLDQGLQFLIQYYNGEERAKGNILERFSAQQFPDLHSELNLSSLELGDSALYFCASSVDTNTGELFFGEGSRLTVL.